This paragraph covers one TCR beta chain sequence. Assay used: immunoSEQ multiplex PCR; TCRdb lists only in-frame clones, some missing. The sample includes about 97,000 clones, 90% of them seen just once. The data stem from a study of T cell responses to AZD1222 COVID-19 vaccine. From germline, CDR1 is MDHEN and CDR2 SYDVKM. The length of the CDR3 is 19 residues. V gave up 1 base and J gave up 4 bases; unmatched junction bases: 16. This TCR came from an adult in good health. This chain joins TRBV28 and TRBJ1-5, with 7 bases fitting TRBD1. Source: peripheral blood, taken on day 0 of AZD1222 vaccination. CDR3 nucleotide sequence: TGTGCCAGCAGTTTATATGGTAGGTTGGGGACAGACGAAAATCAGCCCCAGCATTTT. It encodes CASSLYGRLGTDENQPQHF.